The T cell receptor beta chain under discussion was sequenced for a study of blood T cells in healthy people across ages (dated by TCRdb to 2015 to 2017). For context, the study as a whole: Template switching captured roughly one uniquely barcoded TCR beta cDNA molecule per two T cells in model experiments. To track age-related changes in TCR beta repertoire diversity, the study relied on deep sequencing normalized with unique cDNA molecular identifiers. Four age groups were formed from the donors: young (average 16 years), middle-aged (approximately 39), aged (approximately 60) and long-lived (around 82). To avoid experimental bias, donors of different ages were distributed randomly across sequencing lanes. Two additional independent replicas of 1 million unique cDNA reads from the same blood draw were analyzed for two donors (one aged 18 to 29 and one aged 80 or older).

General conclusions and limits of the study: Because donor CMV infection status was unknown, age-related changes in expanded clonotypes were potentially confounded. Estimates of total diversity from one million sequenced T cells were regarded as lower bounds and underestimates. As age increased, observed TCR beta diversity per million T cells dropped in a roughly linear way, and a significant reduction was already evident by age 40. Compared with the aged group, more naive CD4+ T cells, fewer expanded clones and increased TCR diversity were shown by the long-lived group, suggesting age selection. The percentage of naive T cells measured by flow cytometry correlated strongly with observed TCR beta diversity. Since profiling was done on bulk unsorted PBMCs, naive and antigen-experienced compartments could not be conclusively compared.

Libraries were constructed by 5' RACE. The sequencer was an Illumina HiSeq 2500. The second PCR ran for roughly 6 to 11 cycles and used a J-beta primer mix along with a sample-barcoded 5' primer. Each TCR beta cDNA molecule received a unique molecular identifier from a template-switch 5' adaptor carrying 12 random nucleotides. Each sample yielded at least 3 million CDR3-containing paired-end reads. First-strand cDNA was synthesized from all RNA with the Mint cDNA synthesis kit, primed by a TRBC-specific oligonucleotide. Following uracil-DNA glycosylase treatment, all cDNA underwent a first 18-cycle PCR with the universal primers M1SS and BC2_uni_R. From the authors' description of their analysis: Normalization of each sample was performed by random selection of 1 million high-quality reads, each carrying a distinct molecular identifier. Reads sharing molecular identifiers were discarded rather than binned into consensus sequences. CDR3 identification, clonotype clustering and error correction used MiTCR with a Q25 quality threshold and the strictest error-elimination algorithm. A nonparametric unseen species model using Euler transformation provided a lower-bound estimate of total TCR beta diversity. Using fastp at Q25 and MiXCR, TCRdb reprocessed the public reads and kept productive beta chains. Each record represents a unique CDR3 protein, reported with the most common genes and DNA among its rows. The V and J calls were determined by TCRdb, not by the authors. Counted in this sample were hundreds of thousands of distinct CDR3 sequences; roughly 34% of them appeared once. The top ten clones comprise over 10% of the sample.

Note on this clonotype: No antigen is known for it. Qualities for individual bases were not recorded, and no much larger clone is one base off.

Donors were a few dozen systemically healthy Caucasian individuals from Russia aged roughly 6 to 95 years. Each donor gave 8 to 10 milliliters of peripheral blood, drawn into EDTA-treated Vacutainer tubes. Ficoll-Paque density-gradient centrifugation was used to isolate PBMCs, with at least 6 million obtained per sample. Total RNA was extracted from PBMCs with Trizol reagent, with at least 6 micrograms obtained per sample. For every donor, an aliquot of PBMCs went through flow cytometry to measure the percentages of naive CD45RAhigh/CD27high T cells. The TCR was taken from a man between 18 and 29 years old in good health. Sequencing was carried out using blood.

The DNA is TGTGCCAGCAGCTTGGGGCGGGGAAAGCCCCAGCATTTT. This is translated as CASSLGRGKPQHF. The rearranged segments are TRBV5-6 and TRBJ1-5, with the identity of the D gene unclear. The CDR3, cysteine through phenylalanine, is 13 amino acids long. Only CDR3 DNA remains: 39 bases, in frame from the first base. For CDR1 and CDR2, the germline V gene lists SGHDT and YYEEEE. At the junction V is shortened by 0 bases and J by 8 bases, with 9 bases in between.